This is a list of T cell receptor beta chains from one sample in a study of cytomegalovirus exposure and HLA in healthy donors. Only in-frame clones appear in the TCRdb table, and some are missing; sequencing was by immunoSEQ multiplex PCR. The sample includes about 52,000 clones, around 70% of them seen just once. The sequenced sample consisted of PBMCs. These receptors all stem from a woman aged 45-60 years in good health and CMV-seronegative. The CDR3 runs from the conserved cysteine through the conserved F or W. Each record gives: clone size, J gene, V gene, CDR3 protein. Clone size appears in some rows only: once, few, many, or a class for an expanded clone.

. TRBJ1-1 TRBV19 CASSIIGGLGNTEAFF
. TRBJ2-6 TRBV5-6 CASCRRGNGANVLTF
. TRBJ2-1 TRBV19 CASSEGASPYNEQFF
. TRBJ1-5 TRBV2 CAIGDRGLQPQHF
. TRBJ2-3 TRBV9 CASSAPGTGTDTQYF
. TRBJ2-5 TRBV6-1 CATSRGPQETQYF
. TRBJ1-5 TRBV6-5 CASSYSAGNQPQHF
once TRBJ2-7 TRBV7-2 CASSLNGYRTSSVEQYF
. TRBJ1-1 TRBV2 CASFVKGEYTEAFF
. TRBJ2-3 TRBV5-8 CASSLLTGSQYF
. TRBJ1-2 TRBV30 CAWSIGTGGYGYTF
few TRBJ1-1 TRBV7-9 CASSSTLITEAFF
. TRBJ1-1 TRBV28 CASSFLDFRNTEAFF
. . TRBV30 CASSGSRVGYEQYF
. TRBJ1-2 TRBV7-9 CASSSSHYGYTF
. TRBJ1-2 TRBV28 CASTGSEGTGGIYGYTF
. TRBJ2-7 TRBV6-5 CASRVHRDLREQYF
. TRBJ2-1 TRBV6-1 CASSPLALDEQFF
. TRBJ1-4 TRBV6-6 CASSYGQSIEKLFF
few TRBJ1-5 TRBV19 CASRGGRANQPQHF
. TRBJ2-7 TRBV9 CASSVAGLPPYEQYF
. TRBJ1-2 TRBV19 CASSTPLGYTF
. TRBJ2-3 TRBV5-6 CASSLRGTSGLSTDTQYF
once TRBJ2-7 TRBV7-9 CASSITADRVEQYF
. TRBJ2-7 TRBV30 CAWETGGSGEQYF
once TRBJ1-2 TRBV6-5 CASSYDDSLYGYTF
. TRBJ2-5 TRBV10-3 CAISESAAEETQYF
. TRBJ2-5 TRBV7-2 CASSTRTGTETQYF
. TRBJ1-5 TRBV19 CASSMGVGPGNQPQHF
few TRBJ2-2 TRBV7-2 CASSQSNTGELFF
. TRBJ2-7 TRBV18 CASSPAGGYEQYF
. TRBJ2-1 TRBV5-8 CASSLGGQANEQFF
. TRBJ2-3 TRBV9 CARVEFSGGTDTQYF
once TRBJ1-2 TRBV16 CASSQGTVYGYTF
. TRBJ1-5 TRBV5-5 CASSFGTGPNQPQHF
. TRBJ2-5 TRBV7-8 CASSLRALAAETQYF
. TRBJ1-4 TRBV7-3 CASSLDAQVKNELFF
few TRBJ2-2 TRBV27 CASSSQGAGELFF
few TRBJ1-2 TRBV7-9 CASSQRTAYGYTF
. TRBJ2-1 TRBV23-1 CASSQLAGGRNNEQFF
. TRBJ1-4 TRBV6-5 CASGLSGVGEKLFF
. TRBJ2-7 TRBV28 CASSSSGPTYEQYF
. TRBJ2-3 TRBV30 CAWSGIAGGHTQYF
. TRBJ1-4 TRBV27 CASSLGRANEKLFF
few TRBJ1-5 TRBV28 CASSRTEGPPQHF
. TRBJ2-2 TRBV5-1 CASSRGSTGELFF